This TCR beta chain was recovered during a study of metastatic and nonmetastatic thyroid tumors. Study details: Patients with malignant and benign thyroid disease provided blood and tumor or nodule tissue, whose repertoires were compared. General observations from the study: In blood and tumor, TCR beta diversity was reportedly significantly higher in malignant thyroid tumors than in benign nodules.

Per the original data handling: The authors used CDR3 differences across clinicopathological groups to build a distant-metastasis classifier for papillary thyroid cancer. TCRdb reprocessed the PCR reads via MiXCR. The V and J calls here are based on TCRdb, not the publication. This table holds tens of thousands of clones, approximately 11% found once. This clone was seen at least ten times. Its specificity is not known. V shed 5 bases, J shed 3 bases, and the junction held 2 bases outside the gene matches. The CDR3 is made up of 15 amino acids. There were no patients who had received any treatment before thyroid surgery.

Material for sequencing was blood. V and J are TRBV12-3 or TRBV12-4 and TRBJ2-1; 12 positions match TRBD2. The clonotype comes from a female donor with papillary thyroid cancer or a benign thyroid nodule (not recorded which). Some clones in this sample may be carry-over from other donors' samples. The CDR3 nucleotides read TGTGCCAGCAGTACGACTAGCGGGAGCTACAATGAGCAGTTCTTC. It specifies CASSTTSGSYNEQFF.